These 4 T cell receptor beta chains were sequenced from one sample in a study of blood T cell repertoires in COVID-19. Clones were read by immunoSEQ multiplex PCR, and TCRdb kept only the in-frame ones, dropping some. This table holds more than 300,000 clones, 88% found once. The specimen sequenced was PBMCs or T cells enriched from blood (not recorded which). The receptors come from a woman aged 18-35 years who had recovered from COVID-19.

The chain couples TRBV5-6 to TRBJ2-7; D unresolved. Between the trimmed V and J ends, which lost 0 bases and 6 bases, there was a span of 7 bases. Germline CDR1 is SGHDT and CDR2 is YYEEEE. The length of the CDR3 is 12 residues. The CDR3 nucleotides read TGTGCCAGCAGCTTGGCTCAGTTCGAGCAGTACTTC. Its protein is CASSLAQFEQYF. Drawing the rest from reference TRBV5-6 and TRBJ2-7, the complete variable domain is DAGVTQSPTHLIKTRGQQVTLRCSPKSGHDTVSWYQQALGQGPQFIFQYYEEEERQRGNFPDRFSGHQFPNYSSELNVNALLLGDSALYLCASSLAQFEQYFGPGTRLTVT.

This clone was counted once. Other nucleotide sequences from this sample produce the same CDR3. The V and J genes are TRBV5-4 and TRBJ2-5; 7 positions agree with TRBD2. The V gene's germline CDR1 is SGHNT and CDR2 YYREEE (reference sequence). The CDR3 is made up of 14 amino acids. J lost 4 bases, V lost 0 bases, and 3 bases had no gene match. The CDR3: CASSLGGGGETQYF. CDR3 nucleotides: TGTGCCAGCAGCTTGGGCGGGGGAGGAGAGACCCAGTACTTC.

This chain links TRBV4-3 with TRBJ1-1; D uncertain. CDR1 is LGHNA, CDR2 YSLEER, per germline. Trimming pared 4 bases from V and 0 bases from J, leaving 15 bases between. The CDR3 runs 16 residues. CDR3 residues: CASSLGSRALNTEAFF. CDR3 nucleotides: TGCGCCAGCAGCCTGGGGAGCCGGGCTCTGAACACTGAAGCTTTCTTT.

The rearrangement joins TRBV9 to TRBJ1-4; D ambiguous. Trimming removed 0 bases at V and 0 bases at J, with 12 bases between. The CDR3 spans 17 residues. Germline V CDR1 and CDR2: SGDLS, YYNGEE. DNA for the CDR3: TGTGCCAGCAGCGTAGCGGGTCGCCCAGCAACTAATGAAAAACTGTTTTTT. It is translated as CASSVAGRPATNEKLFF.